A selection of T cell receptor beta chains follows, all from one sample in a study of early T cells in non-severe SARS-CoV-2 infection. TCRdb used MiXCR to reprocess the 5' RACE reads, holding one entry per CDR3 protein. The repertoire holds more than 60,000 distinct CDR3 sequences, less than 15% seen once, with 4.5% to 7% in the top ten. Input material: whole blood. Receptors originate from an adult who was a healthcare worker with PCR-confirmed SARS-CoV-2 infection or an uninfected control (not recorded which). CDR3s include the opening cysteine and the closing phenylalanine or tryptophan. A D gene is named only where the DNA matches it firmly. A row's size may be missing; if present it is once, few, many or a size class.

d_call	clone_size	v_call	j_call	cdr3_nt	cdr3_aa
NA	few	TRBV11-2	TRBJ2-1	TGTGCCAGCAGCTTTCTCCAGGGGTACAATGAGCAGTTCTTC	CASSFLQGYNEQFF
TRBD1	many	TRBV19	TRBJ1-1	TGTGCCAGTAGTCCGTGGACAGGGCTAAACACTGAAGCTTTCTTT	CASSPWTGLNTEAFF
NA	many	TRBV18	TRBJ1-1	TGTGCCAGCTCACCATCACGGGACCTGAACACTGAAGCTTTCTTT	CASSPSRDLNTEAFF
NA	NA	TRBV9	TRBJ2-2	TGTGCCAGCACGCGGGACACCGGGGAGCTGTTTTTT	CASTRDTGELFF
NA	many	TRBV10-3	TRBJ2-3	TGTGCCACCGACTCGGCGGGGCGGATTACAGATACGCAGTATTTT	CATDSAGRITDTQYF
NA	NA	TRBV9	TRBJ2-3	TGTGCCAGCAGCGTATCCCCGGGGAGCACAGATACGCAGTATTTT	CASSVSPGSTDTQYF
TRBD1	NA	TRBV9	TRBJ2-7	TGTGCCAGCAGCGTAGGGGACAGGGCGACATACGAGCAGTACTTC	CASSVGDRATYEQYF
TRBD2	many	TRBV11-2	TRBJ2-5	TGTGCCAGCAGCTTAGGTACTAGCGGGAGCGGAGAGACCCAGTACTTC	CASSLGTSGSGETQYF
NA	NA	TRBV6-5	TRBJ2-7	TGTGCCAGCAGTTTACGGACGGACCGCGGGTACGAGCAGTACTTC	CASSLRTDRGYEQYF
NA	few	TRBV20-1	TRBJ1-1	TGCAGTGCTAGACGGGGGCAGGTCGAAGCTTTCTTT	CSARRGQVEAFF
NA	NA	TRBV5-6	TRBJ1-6	TGTGCCAGCAGCTTGGGGATTCGGGGAGCGGGGGAGTCACCCCTCCACTTT	CASSLGIRGAGESPLHF
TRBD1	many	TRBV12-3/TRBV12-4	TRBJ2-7	TGTGCCAGCAGTTTAGCTCCAGGGGGCGTATACGAGCAGTACTTC	CASSLAPGGVYEQYF
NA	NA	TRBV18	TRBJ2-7	TGTGCCAGCTCATCACGAGGGTCTAGCTACTACGAGCAGTACTTC	CASSSRGSSYYEQYF
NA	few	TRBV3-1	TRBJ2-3	TGTGCCAGCAGCCAACTACCTAGCACAGATACGCAGTATTTT	CASSQLPSTDTQYF
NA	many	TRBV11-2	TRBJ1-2	TGTGCCAGCAGACTCCCTGTCGATTCAGGGTTCGGCTACACCTTC	CASRLPVDSGFGYTF
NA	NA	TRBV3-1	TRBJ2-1	TGTGCCAGCAGCCAAGGCGAGGGACTGCTGGGGCAGTTCTTC	CASSQGEGLLGQFF
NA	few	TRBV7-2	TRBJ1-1	TGTGCCAGCTCAAGAGACCAGTTAGGCACTGAAGCTTTCTTT	CASSRDQLGTEAFF
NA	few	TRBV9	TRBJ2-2	TGTGCCAGCAGCGTAGGAGGGTCCGGGGAGCTGTTTTTT	CASSVGGSGELFF
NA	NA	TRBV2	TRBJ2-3	TGTGCCAGCAGCGTGACACGAGATACGCAGTATTTT	CASSVTRDTQYF
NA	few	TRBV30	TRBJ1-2	TGTGCCTGGTCCCTTGGCGGCTATGGCTACACCTTC	CAWSLGGYGYTF
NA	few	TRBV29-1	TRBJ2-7	TGCAGCGTTGCGCGGCCAGGGAGTAACTTCGCCGAGCAGTACTTC	CSVARPGSNFAEQYF
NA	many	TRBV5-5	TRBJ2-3	TGTGCCAGTGACTCGAGTGATACGCAGTATTTT	CASDSSDTQYF
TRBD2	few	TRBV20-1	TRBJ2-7	TGCAGTGCTAGAGATCAGGCTAGCGGGAGGGCCTTACCCTACGAGCAGTACTTC	CSARDQASGRALPYEQYF
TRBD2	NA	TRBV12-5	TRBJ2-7	TGTGCTAGTGGTTTGGGTCCCTCGGGACTAGCGGGGTACTCCTACGAGCAGTACTTC	CASGLGPSGLAGYSYEQYF
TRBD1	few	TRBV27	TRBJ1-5	TGTGCCAGCAGTTCCAGGGGGACGACCAATCAGCCCCAGCATTTT	CASSSRGTTNQPQHF
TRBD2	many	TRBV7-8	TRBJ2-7	TGTGCCAGCAGCCGCGCCTTAGCGGGCTCCTACGAGCAGTACTTC	CASSRALAGSYEQYF
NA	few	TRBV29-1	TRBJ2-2	TGCATGGGGGAAGCGAACACCGGGGAGCTGTTTTTT	CMGEANTGELFF
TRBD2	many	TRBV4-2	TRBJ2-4	TGTGCCAGCAGCCAAGATTTGGCTAGCGGGGCCAAAAACATTCAGTACTTC	CASSQDLASGAKNIQYF
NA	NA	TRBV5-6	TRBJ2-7	TGTGCCAGCAGCTTGATTTACAGCAACTACGAGCAGTACTTC	CASSLIYSNYEQYF
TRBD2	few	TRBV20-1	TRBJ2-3	TGCAGTGCTAGTCCCCAACTAGCGGGGTTGTATTTT	CSASPQLAGLYF
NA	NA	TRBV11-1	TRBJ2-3	TGTGCCAGCAGTTCCGGTGACACAGATACGCAGTATTTT	CASSSGDTDTQYF
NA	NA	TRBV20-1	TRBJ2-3	TGCAGTGCTAGTCGTCTACTAAACACAGATACGCAGTATTTT	CSASRLLNTDTQYF
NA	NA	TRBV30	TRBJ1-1	TGTGCCTGGAGTCCGACAGTAAACACTGAAGCTTTCTTT	CAWSPTVNTEAFF
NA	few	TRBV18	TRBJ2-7	TGTGCCAGCTCACCACCCCGGAAGAGCTCCTACGAGCAGTACTTC	CASSPPRKSSYEQYF
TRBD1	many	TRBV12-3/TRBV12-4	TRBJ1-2	TGTGCCAGCAGTGTTACAGGGGTTTACTATGGCTACACCTTC	CASSVTGVYYGYTF
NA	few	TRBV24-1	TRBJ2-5	TGTGCCACCAGTGATCGACGGACACAAGAGACCCAGTACTTC	CATSDRRTQETQYF
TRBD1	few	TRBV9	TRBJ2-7	TGTGCCAGCAGCTATGGACAGGGTAACTACGAGCAGTACTTC	CASSYGQGNYEQYF
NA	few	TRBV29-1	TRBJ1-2	TGCAGCGTTGGGGACACCGGTCCCTATGGCTACACCTTC	CSVGDTGPYGYTF
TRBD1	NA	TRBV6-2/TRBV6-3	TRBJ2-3	TGTGCCAGCAGTCAACAGGGACAGGGCCTCAGCACAGATACGCAGTATTTT	CASSQQGQGLSTDTQYF
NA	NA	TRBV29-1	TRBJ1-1	TGCAGCGTTGCCCCCGGCACTGAAGCTTTCTTT	CSVAPGTEAFF
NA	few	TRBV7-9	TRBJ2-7	TGTGCCAGCAGCTCCAGGAGCTCCTACGAGCAGTACTTC	CASSSRSSYEQYF
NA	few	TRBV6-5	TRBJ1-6	TGTGCCAGCAGTTTCGCCGGACAGTCGAATAATTCACCCCTCCACTTT	CASSFAGQSNNSPLHF
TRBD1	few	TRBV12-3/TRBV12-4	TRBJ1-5	TGTGCCAGCAGTTCTGGACAGGGTGAACAGCCCCAGCATTTT	CASSSGQGEQPQHF
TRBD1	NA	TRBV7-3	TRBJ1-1	TGTGCCAGTTGCAGGGGGCCGAACACTGAAGCTTTCTTT	CASCRGPNTEAFF
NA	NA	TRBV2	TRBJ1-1	TGTGCCAGCAGTGGTGGTTTAGGAGGGGGATACACTGAAGCTTTCTTT	CASSGGLGGGYTEAFF
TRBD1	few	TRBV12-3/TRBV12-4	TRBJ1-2	TGTGCCAGCAGCTCACCGGGACAGGGCCTCTATGGCTACACCTTC	CASSSPGQGLYGYTF
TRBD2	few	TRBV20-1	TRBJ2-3	TGCAGTCCCTCGGGAGGCAGCGGCACAGATACGCAGTATTTT	CSPSGGSGTDTQYF
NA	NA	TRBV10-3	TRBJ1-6	TGTGCCATCAGACCCGATAGGGATTCACCCCTCCACTTT	CAIRPDRDSPLHF
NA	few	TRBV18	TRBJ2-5	TGTGCCAGCTCACCAGCAGAGACCCAGTACTTC	CASSPAETQYF
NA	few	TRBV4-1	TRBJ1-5	TGCGCCAGCAGCCAAGGTGGCAGTAGCAATCAGCCCCAGCATTTT	CASSQGGSSNQPQHF
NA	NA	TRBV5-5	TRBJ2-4	TGTGCCAGCAGCTTGCCGGGGGCCAAAAACATTCAGTACTTC	CASSLPGAKNIQYF
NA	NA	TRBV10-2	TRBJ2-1	TGCGCCAGCAGTGTTTATAGCAGTAACTACAATGAGCAGTTCTTC	CASSVYSSNYNEQFF
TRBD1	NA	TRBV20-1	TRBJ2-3	TGCAGTGCTAGAGCCCGGGACAGGGCCACAGATACGCAGTATTTT	CSARARDRATDTQYF
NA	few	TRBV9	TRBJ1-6	TGTGCCAGCAGCGTGACGGTCAATTCACCCCTCCACTTT	CASSVTVNSPLHF
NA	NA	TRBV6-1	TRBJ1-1	TGTGCCAGCAGCCTGCTGGGGCTAGGGGACACTGAAGCTTTCTTT	CASSLLGLGDTEAFF
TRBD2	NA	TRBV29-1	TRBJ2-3	TGCAGCGTTGTGCGGGGGGCCAGCACAGATACGCAGTATTTT	CSVVRGASTDTQYF